This TCR beta chain was identified during a study of technical replicates of blood from a handful of donors. V trimming: 0 bases; J trimming: 3 bases; junction bases outside the gene matches: 8. The CDR3 is made up of 16 amino acids. The germline V gene has CDR1 SQVTM and CDR2 ANQGSEA. Sequenced by immunoSEQ multiplex PCR; TCRdb stores in-frame clones only, minus some. The sample includes approximately 94,000 clones, approximately 95% seen only once; the top ten take around 0.37%. This receptor was obtained from a human donor in good health. The sequencing sample was made of T cells isolated from PBMCs. The chain uses TRBV29-1 and TRBJ2-1; TRBD1 aligns across 7 bases. The CDR3 reads CSVEDRSGTVYNEQFF. DNA for the CDR3: TGCAGCGTTGAAGACAGGTCTGGGACAGTCTACAATGAGCAGTTCTTC.